Included here is one T cell receptor (beta chain) sequence, with context. The antigen remains unidentified. TCRdb keeps only in-frame clones here, not all; method: immunoSEQ multiplex PCR. The data hold about 400,000 clones, with around 91% observed a single time. This specimen belongs to a study of Ad26.COV2.S vaccination and SARS-CoV-2 variants. As for the study in general: Into the muscle, Ad26.COV2.S was dosed once or twice, 56 days apart. General study results and limits: Vaccine and placebo groups showed comparable non-spike TCR breadth. Post-vaccination breadth of spike-specific CD8+ and CD4+ T cell responses was reportedly substantial.

V lost 6 bases and J 0 bases, leaving 7 bases between the germline ends. The CDR3 runs 13 residues. Germline loops: CDR1 SGHTA, CDR2 FQGNSA. This sample's treatment: some 19 received Ad26.COV2.S at low or high dose, single or two shots; roughly five received placebo; per-sample allocation not given. At day 63 after the first vaccine or placebo injection, samples were drawn. The material sequenced was peripheral blood, taken in a trial of Ad26.COV2.S vaccine versus placebo. This TCR was sampled from a person between 18 and 65 years old who received the Ad26.COV2.S COVID-19 vaccine or a placebo. V is TRBV7-2 and J is TRBJ2-3; the D gene could be TRBD1 or TRBD2 (5 bases each). The chain's CDR3 is CASRGVSTDTQYF. The CDR3 DNA sequence: TGTGCCAGCAGGGGGGTAAGCACAGATACGCAGTATTTT.